This TCR beta chain is drawn from a study of persistence of HIV-infected CD4 T cells (dated by TCRdb to the early 2020s). The study in broad terms: The median time participants had been on suppressive ART was 8 to 9 years. Apart from a couple of participants who underwent leukapheresis at a single time point, peripheral blood samples of up to about 180 mL were collected from participants at multiple time points. Anti-CD3/anti-CD28 stimulation activated a higher proportion of cells, with a lower memory fraction, than antigen stimulation. CMV- and HIV-1 Gag-responding CD4+ T cells were isolated from ART-treated individuals so that antigen-driven clonal expansion of HIV-1-infected cells could be examined. The clonality of all cells in each sorted population was measured by TCRbeta sequencing, and the clonality of infected cells was measured by proviral sequencing. Cross-participant TCR cluster analysis included about 8 participants for CMV and six or seven participants for Gag.

According to the study, the label for this sample's treatment or condition signals: suppressive antiretroviral therapy. As a nonspecific positive control representing the CD4+ T cell repertoire, cells were stimulated with anti-CD3/anti-CD28 magnetic beads. Responding CD4+ T cells were sorted by upregulation of both CD40 ligand and CD69. HIV-1-infected adults in whom suppressive ART had been started during chronic infection were enrolled as participants. Participants had undetectable plasma HIV-1 RNA below 50 copies/mL for at least 4 years. To be included, participants needed a CD4+ T cell count above 400 cells/uL and a positive CMV serology. Before stimulation, PBMCs were isolated using density centrifugation and depleted of CD8+ T cells. For 15 to 20 hours, CD8-depleted PBMCs were stimulated with anti-CD28/CD49d costimulation, a CD40-blocking antibody, and enfuvirtide, which was added to prevent new infections. Cells were sorted on a Beckman Coulter MoFlo Legacy or XDP sorter, with propidium iodide excluding dead cells. For samples with more than one million cells, genomic DNA was extracted with the QIAamp DNA Mini Kit, and for all other samples the Quick-DNA Microprep Kit was used.

The CDR3 sequence holds 19 residues, the cysteine and phenylalanine included. The read is trimmed to its CDR3 DNA, 57 bases read in frame from base 1. CDR1 and CDR2 (MNHNS, SASEGT) derive from the germline V gene. V trim: 2 bases; J trim: 7 bases; unmatched bases: 15. The immunoSEQ hsTCRB assay version 4, run in survey mode, was used to sequence TCRbeta repertoires from genomic DNA. Genomic DNA was diluted to roughly 9.5 ng/uL, using up to roughly 1 ug per sample for TCRbeta sequencing. From the authors' description of their analysis: TCRbeta data analysis was done in ImmunoSeq Analyzer 3.0, and diversity was calculated on productive nucleotide rearrangements. Using the Immunarch R package, the improved Chao index served to estimate lower-bound TCR diversity and the Gini coefficient served to estimate clonality. Nucleotide rearrangements that differed but encoded the same CDR3beta amino acid sequence were counted as separate clonotypes. Differential abundance analysis found TCRbeta sequences that were significantly enriched in antigen-responding cells compared with anti-CD3/anti-CD28-activated cells. GLIPH2 grouped TCRs by predicted peptide-MHC specificity, both within each participant and across combined participant data sets. TCRdb mirrors the immuneACCESS table, restricted to in-frame sequences. Some clones are absent from its copies; in checked studies, under half trace to an unresolved V gene, and the reason for the others is unknown. For V, J and clone size, that table is used; D and trimming come from the DNA. This sample lists 37,000 or so clones; 87% were detected once. Approximately 1.3% of the sample belongs to the ten largest clones.

Here is what the overall study found, with its caveats: Enrichment of degenerate expanded CDR3beta sequences was found in antigen-responding cells, suggesting convergent selection of CD4+ responses to CMV and Gag. Because the TCR analyses were done in bulk, restricting them to just the rare CMV-responding cells that actually carried HIV-1 proviruses was not possible. Only a small number of individuals took part in the study, and the range of antigens tested was limited. Significantly lower TCRbeta richness was observed in CMV- and Gag-responding cells than in anti-CD3/anti-CD28-responding cells, and higher oligoclonality was observed in CMV-responding cells than in CD3/CD28-stimulated and Gag-responding cells. Within the same sorted populations, how oligoclonal the TCRs were correlated with how oligoclonal the proviruses were.

Turning to this clone: It lacks a known antigen. Per-base quality was not reported, and no clone a single base away is much larger than it.

Source: CD4+ T cells sorted from PBMCs after approximately 19-hour stimulation, taken from a patient who received antiretroviral therapy. According to the study, the label for this sample's cell subset or site signals: CD40L+CD69+ CD4 T cells responding to anti-CD3/anti-CD28 beads, representing the overall repertoire. The TCR originated in an adult man with HIV who was CMV-seropositive. The chain was built from TRBV6-1 and TRBJ2-1, and TRBD2 aligns with 12 junction nucleotides. The sequence in DNA is TGTGCCAGCAGTGAATCTCCTAGCGGGAGGGTGAGGAGTCAGAATGAGCAGTTCTTC. Its coded protein is CASSESPSGRVRSQNEQFF.